One TCR beta chain is described in this entry. The V and J ends lost 6 bases and 3 bases, in that order; junction bases with no gene match: 8. There are 13 residues in the CDR3. CDR1 and CDR2 from the germline V gene are SQVTM and ANQGSEA. It was with 60 Vbeta and 13 Jbeta primers that the PCR ran. Sequencing used immunoSEQ multiplex PCR; TCRdb keeps in-frame clones, though not all of them. The sample holds some 110,000 clones, 60% to 80% seen once. The sample is drawn from a study of cytomegalovirus exposure and HLA in healthy donors. This TCR derives from a female donor in good health and CMV-seronegative. The sample consisted of PBMCs. This rearrangement joins TRBV29-1 to TRBJ2-7, with 7 bases that match TRBD1. The CDR3 loop reads CSVFTGEGYEQYF. The CDR3 region has the DNA TGCAGCGTGTTCACAGGGGAAGGCTACGAGCAGTACTTC.